This is a list of T cell receptor beta chains from one sample in a study of T cell responses to AZD1222 COVID-19 vaccine. The method was immunoSEQ multiplex PCR; TCRdb's version includes in-frame clones alone and lacks a portion of them. The data show roughly 120,000 clones, roughly 87% seen once. The source was peripheral blood, collected on day 0 of MenACWY control vaccination. Source of these receptors: an adult in good health. The CDR3 runs from the conserved cysteine through the conserved F or W. D genes are given only for firm matches. The size field is filled for only some rows; it gives once, few, many or a size class.

TRBV5-1,TRBJ2-7,TRBD2,-,CASSPTNRGLATEQYF,TGCGCCAGCAGCCCAACTAATCGGGGACTAGCGACCGAGCAGTACTTC
TRBV7-2,TRBJ1-5,-,-,CASSWISGAAQPQHF,TGTGCCAGCAGCTGGATCTCAGGGGCGGCTCAGCCCCAGCATTTT
TRBV30,TRBJ2-3,-,-,CAWKSWRGDDTQYF,TGTGCCTGGAAAAGCTGGCGGGGAGATGATACGCAGTATTTT
TRBV28,TRBJ1-5,TRBD1,-,CASGQGRLGNQPQHF,TGTGCCAGCGGACAGGGGCGTCTAGGTAATCAGCCCCAGCATTTT
TRBV13,TRBJ2-5,-,-,CASSPRRSGETQYF,TGTGCCAGCAGCCCTAGAAGGTCCGGAGAGACCCAGTACTTC
TRBV12-3/TRBV12-4,TRBJ1-2,-,-,CASTPRDYGYTF,TGTGCCAGCACCCCGCGAGACTATGGCTACACCTTC
TRBV15,TRBJ2-4,TRBD2,-,CATSRDQGGGIQYF,TGTGCCACCAGCAGAGATCAGGGCGGGGGCATTCAGTACTTC
TRBV7-3,TRBJ1-1,-,few,CASSLNSLLASEAFF,TGTGCCAGCAGCTTGAACAGTCTCTTGGCATCCGAAGCTTTCTTT
TRBV7-3,TRBJ2-3,-,-,CASSLHPRPGEDFTDTQYF,TGTGCCAGCAGCTTACATCCACGTCCAGGGGAAGACTTCACAGATACGCAGTATTTT
TRBV7-6,TRBJ2-1,-,-,CASPYSPQGKDYNEQFF,TGTGCCAGCCCCTACTCACCGCAGGGAAAAGACTACAATGAGCAGTTCTTC
TRBV6-1,TRBJ2-2,TRBD1,-,CASSGYTGEVGTGELFF,TGTGCCAGCAGTGGGTATACAGGGGAAGTAGGCACCGGGGAGCTGTTTTTT
TRBV7-3,TRBJ1-2,-,once,CASSFTISAVRGYTF,TGTGCCAGCAGCTTCACTATTTCAGCGGTACGGGGCTACACCTTC
TRBV18,TRBJ2-3,-,-,CASSPLPSDTQYF,TGTGCCAGCTCACCCCTCCCGTCAGATACGCAGTATTTT
TRBV28,TRBJ1-2,TRBD1,-,CASSSWTGGNYGYTF,TGTGCCAGCAGCTCCTGGACAGGAGGTAACTATGGCTACACCTTC
TRBV11-2,TRBJ2-1,-,-,CASSLGEGREQFF,TGTGCCAGCAGCTTAGGGGAAGGGAGGGAGCAGTTCTTC
TRBV29-1,TRBJ2-2,TRBD1,-,CSVGDRVNTGELFF,TGCAGCGTTGGGGACAGGGTGAACACCGGGGAGCTGTTTTTT
TRBV15,TRBJ1-1,TRBD1,-,CATSMGQGFEAFF,TGTGCCACCAGCATGGGACAGGGATTTGAAGCTTTCTTT
TRBV3-1/TRBV3-2,TRBJ2-1,-,-,CASSQVAPGEQFF,TGTGCCAGCAGCCAAGTAGCTCCGGGTGAGCAGTTCTTC
TRBV7-2,TRBJ2-7,-,-,CASSFLGRRYEQYF,TGTGCCAGCAGCTTTTTGGGTAGGAGGTACGAGCAGTACTTC
TRBV7-8,TRBJ2-5,TRBD1,-,CASSRGDRGRETQYF,TGTGCCAGCAGCCGAGGGGACAGGGGTCGGGAGACCCAGTACTTC
TRBV30,TRBJ1-1,TRBD1,-,CAWGQAPTEAFF,TGTGCCTGGGGACAGGCCCCCACTGAAGCTTTCTTT
TRBV24-1,TRBJ1-2,-,-,CAVQVPGSTYGYTF,TGTGCCGTACAGGTTCCAGGTTCAACTTATGGCTACACCTTC
TRBV28,TRBJ1-5,-,once,CASSPGQGSDSNQPQHF,TGTGCCAGCAGCCCCGGGCAGGGGAGCGATAGCAATCAGCCCCAGCATTTT